These 19 T cell receptor beta chains came from one sample sequenced in a study of shared clonotypes between healthy human individuals. CD45RO-negative CD8 cells positively selected for CCR7 made up the naive population, which excluded terminally differentiated effector memory CD45RA+ cells. Assay: immunoSEQ multiplex PCR; the TCRdb copy retains only in-frame clones and omits some. The sample lists 550,000 to 600,000 clones, more than 95% seen once, with 0.3% in the top ten. The specimen was naive CD8+ T cells sorted from blood. The source is a man aged 25 to 40 in good health.

The DNA of the CDR3 is TGCGCCAGCAGCCACCGGACAGGGGGCGAGCAGTACTTC. Translation gives CASSHRTGGEQYF. This chain connects TRBV5-1 to TRBJ2-7; 10 bases are a match to TRBD1. Germline V gene data show CDR1 as SGHRS and CDR2 as YFSETQ. This CDR3 has 13 residues. With 4 bases clipped from V and 6 bases from J, the junction kept 4 bases outside the gene matches.

This chain connects TRBV25-1 to TRBJ2-1, with no clear D. The germline CDR1 and CDR2 sequences are MGHDK and SYGVNS. The CDR3 runs 14 residues. V was pared by 6 bases and J by 7 bases, with 16 bases between. This chain's CDR3 is CASRAFGTSNEQFF. In DNA, the CDR3 is TGTGCCAGCAGGGCATTTGGTACGTCGAATGAGCAGTTCTTC.

This chain uses TRBV7-9 with TRBJ1-2; D is perhaps TRBD1 (5 bases). Trimming took off 4 bases at V and 3 bases at J, with 18 bases between the two ends. The CDR3 sequence is 16 residues long. CDR1 is SEHNR, CDR2 FQNEAQ, per germline (reference sequence). CDR3 protein: CASSSRRSLGDYGYTF. The CDR3 nucleotides are TGTGCCAGCAGCTCCCGGCGGTCGTTGGGGGACTATGGCTACACCTTC.

The gene calls are TRBV7-9 and TRBJ2-7; D uncertain. Germline values: CDR1 SEHNR, CDR2 FQNEAQ (reference sequence). CDR3 length: 13 amino acids. V lost 4 bases and J lost 5, with 12 bases in between. CDR3 bases: TGTGCCAGCAGCTCCTCTGAAAGGGACGAGCAGTACTTC. This translates into CASSSSERDEQYF.

V usage is TRBV7-9 and J usage is TRBJ2-5, with TRBD2 matching over 11 bases. This CDR3 contains 17 residues. The germline gives CDR1 SEHNR, CDR2 FQNEAQ (reference sequence). The junction had 10 bases not matched to a gene; V was cut back by 5 bases and J by 2 bases. The CDR3 sequence: CASSPRSVAGGQETQYF. CDR3 nucleotide sequence: TGTGCCAGCAGCCCCCGTTCAGTAGCGGGAGGGCAAGAGACCCAGTACTTC. The full variable domain, in which reference TRBV7-9 and TRBJ2-5 provide the parts outside the CDR3, is DTGVSQNPRHKITKRGQNVTFRCDPISEHNRLYWYRQTLGQGPEFLTYFQNEAQLEKSRLLSDRFSAERPKGSFSTLEIQRTEQGDSAMYLCASSPRSVAGGQETQYFGPGTRLLVL.

The V and J genes are TRBV7-8 and TRBJ2-7; TRBD1 aligns across 8 bases. The CDR3 runs 16 residues. V lost 3 bases to trimming and J lost 1 base; unmatched junction nucleotides: 8. Germline V gene data show CDR1 as SGHVS and CDR2 as FQNEAQ. CDR3 DNA: TGTGCCAGCAGCTTCTCCGGGACAGGCCCGTCCTACGAGCAGTACTTC. This codes for CASSFSGTGPSYEQYF.

This chain connects TRBV27 to TRBJ2-3; 14 bases line up with TRBD2. Germline-derived CDR1 and CDR2 are MNHEY and SMNVEV (reference sequence). The V gene end was trimmed by 5 bases and the J gene end by 1 base; junction bases not matched to a gene: 17. This CDR3 has 21 amino acids. CDR3 region: CASSPGRLGLAGGLGTDTQYF. CDR3 sequence (DNA): TGTGCCAGCAGTCCGGGACGCCTCGGACTAGCGGGAGGCTTGGGCACAGATACGCAGTATTTT.

Remarks on this clone: This CDR3 is also generated by other DNA sequences in the sample. V usage is TRBV7-9 and J usage is TRBJ2-1; D call uncertain. The CDR3 is made up of 12 amino acids. The V gene lost 4 bases and the J gene lost 3 bases, with 4 bases spanning the gap. Germline CDR1 and CDR2: SEHNR and FQNEAQ (reference sequence). The CDR3 here is CASSWDYNEQFF. CDR3 bases: TGTGCCAGCAGCTGGGACTACAATGAGCAGTTCTTC.

The V gene is TRBV11-2, the J gene TRBJ2-1, with D perhaps matching TRBD1 (6 bases). Germline lookup yields CDR1 SGHAT and CDR2 FQNNGV. Trimming removed 7 bases at V and 4 bases at J, with 20 bases between. The CDR3 has 16 amino acids. CDR3 loop: CASTDLGGTLYNEQFF. The CDR3 nucleotides are TGTGCCAGCACTGACCTAGGGGGTACCCTATACAATGAGCAGTTCTTC.

The chain recombines TRBV10-3 with TRBJ2-5; TRBD2 might be the D (5 bases). V was shortened by 3 bases and J by 4 bases, with 12 bases between the two germline ends. This CDR3 is built from 14 residues. Looked up from germline, CDR1 is ENHRY and CDR2 is SYGVKD. CDR3 sequence: CAISDPSQAETQYF. CDR3 coding DNA: TGTGCCATCAGTGACCCTAGCCAGGCAGAGACCCAGTACTTC.

The V and J genes are TRBV19 and TRBJ2-7; 7 bases map to TRBD1. This CDR3 has 15 residues. Germline lookup yields CDR1 LNHDA and CDR2 SQIVND (reference sequence). V gave up 2 bases and J gave up 3 bases; unmatched junction bases: 7. The CDR3: CASSITDRAGYEQYF. CDR3 DNA: TGTGCCAGTAGTATAACCGACAGGGCGGGCTACGAGCAGTACTTC.

The chain couples TRBV5-1 to TRBJ2-7, with TRBD2 matching 9 bases. V was pared by 3 bases and J by 2 bases, with 3 bases of the junction left unmatched. The CDR3 consists of 14 residues. The germline V gene encodes CDR1 SGHRS and CDR2 YFSETQ. The CDR3 here is CASSSSGAPYEQYF. CDR3 bases: TGCGCCAGCAGCTCTAGCGGGGCCCCCTACGAGCAGTACTTC.

The V and J genes are TRBV7-6 and TRBJ2-3; 9 bases match TRBD2. The CDR3 has 16 amino acids. V dropped 5 bases and J dropped 0; count of bases not matched to a gene: 6. Germline values: CDR1 SGHVS, CDR2 FNYEAQ. The CDR3 sequence: CASSPTTSGSTDTQYF. The CDR3 nucleotides read TGTGCCAGCAGCCCGACGACTAGCGGAAGCACAGATACGCAGTATTTT.

The chain uses TRBV27 and TRBJ2-3; D remains ambiguous. This CDR3 contains 16 residues. The V end lost 1 base, the J end lost 1 base, and 12 bases lay between the germline ends. Germline CDR1 and CDR2: MNHEY and SMNVEV (reference sequence). In DNA form, the CDR3 reads TGTGCCAGCAGTTTATTTCCCGAAATCCGCACAGATACGCAGTATTTT. Residues: CASSLFPEIRTDTQYF.

The V gene is TRBV7-9, the J gene TRBJ2-7; 11 positions match TRBD2. J was trimmed by 7 bases and V by 4 bases; bases with no gene match: 12. The CDR3 extends over 16 amino acids. CDR1 and CDR2 (germline): SEHNR, FQNEAQ (reference sequence). CDR3 region: CASSWDGLAGLREQYF. The CDR3 DNA sequence: TGTGCCAGCAGCTGGGACGGACTAGCGGGTCTACGGGAGCAGTACTTC. Variable domain in full (rest from reference TRBV7-9 and TRBJ2-7): DTGVSQNPRHKITKRGQNVTFRCDPISEHNRLYWYRQTLGQGPEFLTYFQNEAQLEKSRLLSDRFSAERPKGSFSTLEIQRTEQGDSAMYLCASSWDGLAGLREQYFGPGTRLTVT.

The V and J genes are TRBV28 and TRBJ2-3; D remains ambiguous. In germline, CDR1 is MDHEN, CDR2 SYDVKM. There are 14 residues in the CDR3. V lost 3 bases and J lost 1, with 8 bases in between. The chain's CDR3 is CASSLVGRTDTQYF. CDR3 coding DNA: TGTGCCAGCAGTTTGGTGGGTCGCACAGATACGCAGTATTTT. Drawing the rest from reference TRBV28 and TRBJ2-3, the complete variable domain is DVKVTQSSRYLVKRTGEKVFLECVQDMDHENMFWYRQDPGLGLRLIYFSYDVKMKEKGDIPEGYSVSREKKERFSLILESASTNQTSMYLCASSLVGRTDTQYFGPGTRLTVL.

The rearrangement links TRBV28 to TRBJ1-1, with D uncertain. Germline V gives CDR1 MDHEN, CDR2 SYDVKM. The CDR3 has 15 amino acids. V dropped 0 bases and J dropped 1 base, with 9 bases sitting between them. The CDR3 sequence is CASSLWADANTEAFF. In DNA, the CDR3 is TGTGCCAGCAGTTTATGGGCAGACGCGAACACTGAAGCTTTCTTT. The full variable domain, rest sourced from reference TRBV28 and TRBJ1-1, is DVKVTQSSRYLVKRTGEKVFLECVQDMDHENMFWYRQDPGLGLRLIYFSYDVKMKEKGDIPEGYSVSREKKERFSLILESASTNQTSMYLCASSLWADANTEAFFGQGTRLTVV.

As concerns this clone: The junction and the germline gene differ at one end; a read error may be behind it. The sample carries other DNA sequences with the same CDR3. The rearrangement joins TRBV29-1 to TRBJ2-7, with a weak D call TRBD2 (6 bases). The length of the CDR3 is 12 residues. CDR1 is SQVTM and CDR2 is ANQGSEA in the germline V gene. Written as DNA, the CDR3 is TGCAGCGTGGAAGGGAGGACCTACGAGCAGTACTTC. This sequence encodes CSVEGRTYEQYF.

This sequence joins TRBV7-9 and TRBJ2-7, with 7 bases matching TRBD1. Trimming cost V 5 bases and J 3 bases; bases outside gene matches: 10. Germline V CDR1 and CDR2: SEHNR, FQNEAQ (reference sequence). This CDR3 region has 15 residues. Here the CDR3 DNA reads TGTGCCAGCAGCCACCCGACAGGGCCCTACTACGAGCAGTACTTC. Translating gives CASSHPTGPYYEQYF.